The next 10 T cell receptor beta chains were all read from a single sample in a study of cytomegalovirus exposure and HLA in healthy donors. The PCR used 60 Vbeta and 13 Jbeta primers. TCRdb's copy holds only in-frame clones and misses some; the assay was immunoSEQ multiplex PCR. This repertoire shows roughly 180,000 clones, around 80% found once; its top ten account for 1.5% to 2%. Material for sequencing was PBMCs. The receptors originated from a woman in her thirties in good health and CMV-seronegative.

The CDR3 protein is CASSQETGGSYGYTF. The CDR3 nucleotides read TGCGCCAGCAGCCAAGAGACAGGGGGCAGCTATGGCTACACCTTC. This chain connects TRBV4-1 to TRBJ1-2; 10 positions agree with TRBD1. With V trimmed by 0 bases and J by 4 bases, 2 bases remained unmatched. In germline, CDR1 is MGHRA, CDR2 YSYEKL. This CDR3 region has 15 residues.

This rearrangement joins TRBV7-8 to TRBJ1-5; TRBD1 is a possible D gene (5 bases). This CDR3 spans 15 amino acids. V was trimmed by 1 base and J by 2 bases, leaving 9 bases between them. Germline CDR1 SGHVS, CDR2 FQNEAQ. The CDR3 coding sequence is TGTGCCAGCAGCTTAGGCAGGGTTGGCAATCAGCCCCAGCATTTT. Translation: CASSLGRVGNQPQHF.

The V and J genes are TRBV18 and TRBJ2-7, with TRBD2 matching 10 bases. The V gene end was trimmed by 3 bases and the J gene end by 5 bases; junction bases not matched to a gene: 7. Germline V gene data show CDR1 as KGHSH and CDR2 as LQKENI. The CDR3 is 15 amino acids. The CDR3 DNA follows: TGTGCCAGCTCACCCTCGGTCGGGACTAGCGACGAGCAGTACTTC. It yields the protein CASSPSVGTSDEQYF.

This chain connects TRBV10-3 to TRBJ2-7, with D tentatively TRBD1 (5 bases). V was cut by 7 bases and J by 2 bases, with 15 bases left in between. Looked up from germline, CDR1 is ENHRY and CDR2 is SYGVKD. This CDR3 is 14 amino acids long. The CDR3 region is CAITQGSNTYEQYF. CDR3 nucleotide sequence: TGTGCCATCACGCAGGGCTCGAACACCTACGAGCAGTACTTC.

This clone came up once. The chain uses TRBV19 and TRBJ1-2; 10 nucleotides match TRBD1. CDR1 LNHDA and CDR2 SQIVND come from the germline V gene (reference sequence). CDR3 length equals 13 residues. The V and J ends lost 8 bases and 3 bases, in that order; junction bases with no gene match: 3. The CDR3 DNA follows: TGTGCCAGTGGACAGGGGGTTGACTATGGCTACACCTTC. Protein product: CASGQGVDYGYTF. Filled out from reference TRBV19 and TRBJ1-2, the complete variable domain reads DGGITQSPKYLFRKEGQNVTLSCEQNLNHDAMYWYRQDPGQGLRLIYYSQIVNDFQKGDIAEGYSVSREKKESFPLTVTSAQKNPTAFYLCASGQGVDYGYTFGSGTRLTVV.

The rearrangement joins TRBV5-1 to TRBJ2-3; 14 positions match TRBD2. The CDR3 consists of 20 residues. Germline loops: CDR1 SGHRS, CDR2 YFSETQ. The V gene end was trimmed by 1 base and the J gene end by 3 bases; junction bases not matched to a gene: 13. This CDR3 reads CASSLSTSGGGFPPTDTQYF. As DNA, the CDR3 is TGCGCCAGCAGCTTGTCGACTAGCGGGGGGGGCTTCCCCCCAACAGATACGCAGTATTTT.

The chain employs TRBV6-4 and TRBJ2-5; 9 positions agree with TRBD2. Germline assignment: CDR1 MRHNA and CDR2 SNTAGT. The V and J ends lost 3 bases and 3 bases, in that order; junction bases with no gene match: 11. This CDR3 is built from 17 residues. The CDR3 sequence is CASSDCAGGPGEETQYF. The CDR3 bases are TGTGCCAGCAGTGATTGCGCGGGGGGGCCGGGTGAAGAGACCCAGTACTTC.

A word on this clone: The same CDR3 also results from other DNA sequences found in this sample. The chain couples TRBV5-1 to TRBJ1-2; D gene ambiguous. V lost 0 bases and J lost 2, with 5 bases in between. CDR3 length equals 13 residues. Germline-derived CDR1 and CDR2 are SGHRS and YFSETQ. CDR3 protein: CASSLAANYGYTF. CDR3 DNA: TGCGCCAGCAGCTTGGCAGCGAACTATGGCTACACCTTC.

The rearrangement uses TRBV4-2 and TRBJ2-7; TRBD2 agrees at 9 bases. The J segment lost 5 bases and the V segment lost 1 base, leaving 12 bases of the junction unmatched. The germline gives CDR1 LGHNA, CDR2 YNFKEQ. This CDR3 spans 17 amino acids. DNA of the CDR3: TGTGCCAGCAGCCAAGCGTCTCGGCGGGGGGGCCGAAACGAGCAGTACTTC. It translates to CASSQASRRGGRNEQYF.

This clone was picked up a small number of times. The chain combines TRBV7-3 with TRBJ2-5; no clear D. Trimming removed 2 bases from V and 5 bases from J, with 9 bases in between. The CDR3 runs 13 residues. Germline CDR1 reads SGHTA; CDR2 reads FQGTGA. The CDR3, as DNA: TGTGCCAGCAGCTTAGGTAGCTTGGAGACCCAGTACTTC. It is translated as CASSLGSLETQYF.